A single sample gave rise to the 19 T cell receptor beta chains below, sequenced in a study of shared clonotypes between healthy human individuals (TCRdb year 2020). The method was the immunoSEQ multiplex PCR assay. Drawn from immuneACCESS, this table holds only the in-frame rearrangements with V and J called that TCRdb kept. Clones are partly lost; checked studies trace under half to an unresolved V gene and leave the rest unexplained. Counted in this sample were fewer than 1.8 million clones; 98% of them appeared once. Approximately 0.4% of the sample is taken by the ten largest. Sequencing input: naive CD4+ T cells sorted from blood. This specimen's cell subset or site label, per the study, means: CD45RA+ positively selected. The receptors originated from a young man in good health.

The V call is TRBV28, the J call TRBJ1-1, with D tentatively TRBD1 (5 bases). V lost 3 bases and J lost 7, with 9 bases in between. Germline V CDR1 and CDR2: MDHEN, SYDVKM. The CDR3 spans 12 residues. The CDR3 region is CASSFRGSEAFF. The CDR3 coding sequence is TGTGCCAGCAGTTTTAGGGGCAGTGAAGCTTTCTTT.

This chain joins TRBV30 and TRBJ1-4, with TRBD1 matching 9 bases. Trimming cost V 7 bases and J 3 bases; bases outside gene matches: 3. The CDR3 contains 13 residues. CDR1 and CDR2 (germline): GTSNPN, SVGIG (reference sequence). The CDR3 DNA reads TGTGCCTTCACAGGGGGCCCTAATGAAAAACTGTTTTTT. As protein: CAFTGGPNEKLFF.

As DNA, the CDR3 is TGCGCCAGCAGCCAAGGTGTCGGGAGGAGCAATCAGCCCCAGCATTTT. It encodes CASSQGVGRSNQPQHF. The V gene is TRBV4-1, the J gene TRBJ1-5; D unresolved. The CDR3 loop spans 16 amino acids. V was cut by 1 base and J by 1 base, with 11 bases left in between. The germline V gene has CDR1 MGHRA and CDR2 YSYEKL.

This sequence joins TRBV21-1 and TRBJ1-5; the table names TRBD1, a call not compared with the DNA. TRBV21-1 is marked as a pseudogene. This CDR3 region has 12 residues. The CDR3 is CASGGWTGNEHF. CDR3 sequence (DNA): TGTGCCAGCGGAGGATGGACAGGGAATGAGCATTTT.

This chain uses TRBV6-1 with TRBJ1-1; D may be TRBD1 (6 bases). The germline V and J ends were trimmed by 2 bases and 6 bases, with 16 bases remaining between them. The germline V gene has CDR1 MNHNS and CDR2 SASEGT. There are 15 residues in the CDR3. CDR3 nucleotide sequence: TGTGCCAGCAGTGAAACAGATTACACAGGGCCTGAAGCTTTCTTT. Translated: CASSETDYTGPEAFF.

The CDR3 DNA sequence: TGTGCCAGCAGCCCGGGACAGGGGATGCAAGCCAAAAACATTCAGTACTTC. Amino acids: CASSPGQGMQAKNIQYF. The rearrangement uses TRBV5-6 and TRBJ2-4, with 10 bases matching TRBD1. With V trimmed by 4 bases and J by 0 bases, 7 bases remained unmatched. This CDR3 contains 17 residues. CDR1 and CDR2 (germline): SGHDT, YYEEEE.

The J gene is TRBJ2-7, the V gene TRBV2; D remains unclear. Germline lookup yields CDR1 SNHLY and CDR2 FYNNEI. The CDR3 has 11 residues. V gave up 7 bases and J gave up 2 bases, with 6 bases separating them. DNA of the CDR3: TGTGCCAGCACTGATCCCTACGAGCAGTACTTC. This gives the protein CASTDPYEQYF.

This sequence joins TRBV9 and TRBJ2-7; TRBD1 agrees at 8 bases. The CDR3 runs 16 residues. The trim removed 2 bases at V and 1 base at J, leaving 8 bases unmatched. The germline V gene encodes CDR1 SGDLS and CDR2 YYNGEE. The CDR3 DNA reads as TGTGCCAGCAGCGTCGGACAGGGCCTGACGTCCTACGAGCAGTACTTC. As protein: CASSVGQGLTSYEQYF.

The chain carries TRBV2 and TRBJ2-7, with D possibly being TRBD1 (6 bases). V was trimmed by 7 bases and J by 3 bases, leaving 22 bases between them. Germline V gene lookup returns CDR1 SNHLY and CDR2 FYNNEI. The CDR3 totals 16 residues. As DNA, the CDR3 is TGTGCCAGCAATTCCCCGCCCGACGGCAGGGGCTACGAGCAGTACTTC. It encodes CASNSPPDGRGYEQYF.

This sequence joins TRBV29-1 and TRBJ1-1; D gene uncertain. Germline-derived CDR1 and CDR2 are SQVTM and ANQGSEA. The CDR3 is 11 residues long. The V gene lost 8 bases and the J gene lost 7 bases, with 14 bases spanning the gap. The CDR3 region has the DNA TGCAGCTTACGACAAATAAATGAAGCTTTCTTT. It yields the protein CSLRQINEAFF.

The genes are TRBV27 and TRBJ1-5; D remains ambiguous. The length of the CDR3 is 17 residues. CDR1 MNHEY and CDR2 SMNVEV come from the germline V gene (reference sequence). V was trimmed by 7 bases and J by 0 bases, leaving 19 bases between them. CDR3 sequence reads: CASIQKSGGYSNQPQHF. The CDR3 region has the DNA TGTGCCAGCATACAAAAATCCGGCGGTTATAGCAATCAGCCCCAGCATTTT.

The genes are TRBV7-9 and TRBJ1-5, with unresolved D. Trimming removed 2 bases at V and 7 bases at J, with 15 bases between. The CDR3 spans 15 residues. The germline V gene has CDR1 SEHNR and CDR2 FQNEAQ (reference sequence). The CDR3 bases are TGTGCCAGCAGCTTAAGTGGTTCGGGTGACCAGCCCCAGCATTTT. This codes for CASSLSGSGDQPQHF.

The rearrangement links TRBV5-5 to TRBJ2-1; 8 bases map to TRBD1. With V trimmed by 4 bases and J by 3 bases, 3 bases remained unmatched. The CDR3 is 14 residues long. Germline CDR1 SGHKS, CDR2 YYEKEE (reference sequence). CDR3 residues: CASSQGAGYNEQFF. CDR3 sequence (DNA): TGTGCCAGCAGCCAGGGGGCGGGCTACAATGAGCAGTTCTTC.

The chain is built from TRBV6-6 and TRBJ2-7; 9 nucleotides match TRBD1. J gave up 11 bases and V 6 bases, and 11 bases lay outside the gene matches. The germline gives CDR1 MNHNY, CDR2 SVGAGI (reference sequence). The CDR3 runs 13 residues. The CDR3 region is CASSWGQGQLKYF. The CDR3 region has the DNA TGTGCCAGCAGCTGGGGACAGGGCCAGCTAAAGTACTTC.

The chain recombines TRBV28 with TRBJ2-7; D not resolved. This CDR3 spans 15 amino acids. Trimming shortened V by 1 base and J by 2 bases, and 12 bases separated the two germline ends. CDR1 is MDHEN, CDR2 SYDVKM, per germline. CDR3 DNA sequence: TGTGCCAGCAGTTTATCGCGCAGGCAAACCTACGAGCAGTACTTC. The encoded protein is CASSLSRRQTYEQYF.

The genes are TRBV25-1 and TRBJ1-2; a possible D gene is TRBD1 (5 bases). The CDR3 has 13 residues. Between the trimmed V and J ends, which lost 5 bases and 6 bases, there was a span of 13 bases. From germline, CDR1 is MGHDK and CDR2 SYGVNS. Here the CDR3 reads CASSRGTLHGYTF. CDR3 nucleotide sequence: TGTGCCAGCAGTCGAGGGACCTTACATGGCTACACCTTC.

This clone was recorded once. V usage is TRBV7-2 and J usage is TRBJ2-3; TRBD1 matches 8 bases. CDR1 and CDR2 (germline): SGHTA, FQGNSA. CDR3 size: 15 residues. V lost 1 base to trimming and J lost 4 bases; unmatched junction nucleotides: 4. CDR3 DNA sequence: TGTGCCAGCAGCTTAGGGACAGGGTTTTCAGATACGCAGTATTTT. Translated: CASSLGTGFSDTQYF.

J is TRBJ1-4 and V is TRBV28; TRBD1 is a possible D gene (6 bases). Germline-derived CDR1 and CDR2 are MDHEN and SYDVKM. V was trimmed by 6 bases and J by 3 bases, leaving 11 bases between them. This CDR3 is 14 amino acids long. The CDR3 is CASSQQGPNEKLFF. The CDR3 DNA is TGTGCCAGCAGCCAACAGGGTCCTAATGAAAAACTGTTTTTT.

V is TRBV30 and J is TRBJ1-5; maybe TRBD1 (5 bases). The CDR3 sequence is 14 residues long. The germline V and J ends were trimmed by 0 bases and 6 bases, with 12 bases remaining between them. CDR1 GTSNPN and CDR2 SVGIG come from the germline V gene (reference sequence). CDR3 residues: CAWSVGQHGQPQHF. The CDR3 nucleotides are TGTGCCTGGAGTGTGGGGCAGCACGGTCAGCCCCAGCATTTT. Combining the CDR3 with reference TRBV30 and TRBJ1-5 gives the whole variable domain SQTIHQWPATLVQPVGSPLSLECTVEGTSNPNLYWYRQAAGRGLQLLFYSVGIGQISSEVPQNLSASRPQDRQFILSSKKLLLSDSGFYLCAWSVGQHGQPQHFGDGTRLSIL.